This T cell receptor beta chain was identified during a study of blood T cell repertoires in COVID-19. Across the study: Sites across the United States, Italy and Spain contributed samples from acute and convalescent COVID-19.

Sequencing used immunoSEQ multiplex PCR; TCRdb keeps in-frame clones, though not all of them. Found here are about 110,000 clones, approximately 88% of them singletons; the top ten hold 0.7% to 0.85%. V lost 4 bases and J lost 4, with 12 bases in between. Germline assignment: CDR1 SGDLS and CDR2 YYNGEE. CDR3 length: 14 amino acids. The rearrangement uses TRBV9 and TRBJ1-5; D may be TRBD1 (6 bases). This TCR was sampled from a woman between 65 and 79 years old with acute or convalescent COVID-19. Input material: peripheral blood. CDR3 DNA sequence: TGTGCCAGCAGCCTCAGGGGTACGAATCAGCCCCAGCATTTT. Translation gives CASSLRGTNQPQHF.